This T cell receptor (beta chain) was sequenced for a study of T cell repertoires in aging, cancer and after chemotherapy. The wider study: Patients with glioblastoma brain tumors were sampled before and after temozolomide-based therapy. The whole study produced a dataset of roughly 8.8 million TCR reads.

Study outcomes and limitations: Across the chemotherapy interval, each cancer cohort showed higher median generation probability, suggesting thymic rebound. Immunological memory after chemotherapy cannot be judged from the repertoire data.

This clonotype was seen only a few times. The antigen remains undetermined. Germline trimming cut 2 bases from V and 4 bases from J; bases unmatched to any gene: 2. The germline V gene has CDR1 SGHNT and CDR2 YYREEE (reference sequence). CDR3 length: 14 amino acids. Rearranged V-D-J TRB sequences were amplified with a mixed TRB-A/B primer pool. TCRdb itself ran the multiplex PCR reads through MiXCR, one entry per CDR3 protein. Of over 4,500 distinct CDR3 sequences detected, about two thirds appear once; the ten largest clones hold roughly 7.3%. Peripheral blood genomic DNA, not sorted cells or RNA, was the template.

This sequence originates from a human donor with a solid tumor. The sample was blood. This rearrangement joins TRBV5-4 to TRBJ1-2, with 10 bases identical to TRBD1. For the CDR3, the DNA is TGTGCCAGCAGCTTAGGGACAGGGGCCTATGGCTACACCTTC. Amino acid sequence: CASSLGTGAYGYTF.